This entry lists 29 T cell receptor beta chains sequenced from one sample in a study of cytomegalovirus exposure and HLA in healthy donors. Amplification used 60 Vbeta primers and 13 Jbeta primers. Repertoires were generated with immunoSEQ multiplex PCR, while TCRdb's copy carries only in-frame clones and drops some. The table lists approximately 120,000 clones, roughly a tenth of them singletons, with about 4.7% in the top ten. The specimen was PBMCs. The receptors were gathered from a woman aged 18-29 years in good health and CMV-seropositive.

In this sample, this clone turned up a few times. The chain is built from TRBV18 and TRBJ1-5, with D hard to call. The V and J ends lost 3 bases and 0 bases respectively, with 6 bases between them. The CDR3 runs to 14 residues. Germline V gene lookup returns CDR1 KGHSH and CDR2 LQKENI. The CDR3 region has the DNA TGTGCCAGCTCACCGGCTTATAGCAATCAGCCCCAGCATTTT. Amino acid sequence: CASSPAYSNQPQHF. Filled out from reference TRBV18 and TRBJ1-5, the complete variable domain reads NAGVMQNPRHLVRRRGQEARLRCSPMKGHSHVYWYRQLPEEGLKFMVYLQKENIIDESGMPKERFSAEFPKEGPSILRIQQVVRGDSAAYFCASSPAYSNQPQHFGDGTRLSIL.

This clone came up a few times. The genes are TRBV7-9 and TRBJ2-7, with D maybe TRBD2 (5 bases). This CDR3 comprises 11 residues. Germline CDR1 and CDR2: SEHNR and FQNEAQ (reference sequence). Trimming cost V 4 bases and J 10 bases, with 11 bases left between them. DNA of the CDR3: TGTGCCAGCAGCTCGGACTCCCCCCAGTACTTC. This gives the protein CASSSDSPQYF.

The chain combines TRBV6-1 with TRBJ2-2; possible D gene TRBD1, 6 bases. Germline V gene sequence: CDR1 MNHNS, CDR2 SASEGT. This CDR3 comprises 13 residues. Trimming cost V 6 bases and J 6 bases, with 11 bases left between them. The CDR3: CASRTQGPGELFF. The CDR3 DNA reads as TGTGCCAGCAGGACACAGGGTCCCGGGGAGCTGTTTTTT.

This clone was seen a few times. The chain carries TRBV6-1 and TRBJ2-3; D is undetermined. The germline V and J ends were trimmed by 10 bases and 9 bases, with 20 bases remaining between them. CDR3 length equals 13 residues. The germline V gene has CDR1 MNHNS and CDR2 SASEGT. CDR3 sequence (DNA): TGTGCCACCGATGGCGCCCTGGAGAGGACGCAGTATTTT. This sequence encodes CATDGALERTQYF.

CDR3 sequence: CASSLQSSVNEQFF. The CDR3 nucleotides read TGTGCCAGCAGCTTGCAATCTAGCGTCAATGAGCAGTTCTTC. This chain joins TRBV7-8 and TRBJ2-1, with D possibly TRBD2 on 6 matching bases. The CDR3 is 14 amino acids. Germline V CDR1 and CDR2: SGHVS, FQNEAQ. The V end lost 3 bases, the J end lost 6 bases, and 12 bases lay between the germline ends.

With regard to this clone: An end of the junction does not agree with germline; a read error may underlie this. The chain couples TRBV27 to TRBJ1-1, with D perhaps matching TRBD1 (5 bases). The CDR3 is 11 residues long. CDR1 is MNHEY and CDR2 is SMNVEV in the germline V gene (reference sequence). CDR3: CAGSLGQEAFF. The CDR3 nucleotides read TGTGCCGGCAGTTTGGGGCAGGAAGCTTTCTTT.

The chain joins TRBV14 to TRBJ2-7; 8 bases line up with TRBD1. This CDR3 spans 11 amino acids. Trimming removed 11 bases from V and 5 bases from J; junction bases left unmatched: 5. Looked up from germline, CDR1 is SGHDN and CDR2 is FVKESK. The CDR3 protein is CAPRTGNEQYF. CDR3 bases: TGTGCCCCCAGGACAGGGAACGAGCAGTACTTC.

This clone has more than one count but fewer than ten. The chain has TRBV7-9 and TRBJ2-2, with a possible D match to TRBD2 (5 bases). Germline CDR1 reads SEHNR; CDR2 reads FQNEAQ (reference sequence). The CDR3 spans 16 residues. With 6 bases removed from V and 0 bases from J, the gap between germline ends came to 14 bases. The CDR3 nucleotides read TGTGCCAGCAGACCTGCCCCAGCGGCGAACACCGGGGAGCTGTTTTTT. This translates into CASRPAPAANTGELFF.

This clone came up a few times. The rearrangement links TRBV29-1 to TRBJ1-2; D may be TRBD1 (5 bases). The germline V gene has CDR1 SQVTM and CDR2 ANQGSEA. The CDR3 totals 13 residues. The V end was cut by 6 bases, the J end by 7 bases, with 18 bases between. Here the CDR3 DNA reads TGCAGCGTAACACCTCAGGGTTCTGGTGGCTACACCTTC. It specifies CSVTPQGSGGYTF. The variable domain in full, completed from reference TRBV29-1 and TRBJ1-2, reads SAVISQKPSRDICQRGTSLTIQCQVDSQVTMMFWYRQQPGQSLTLIATANQGSEATYESGFVIDKFPISRPNLTFSTLTVSNMSPEDSSIYLCSVTPQGSGGYTFGSGTRLTVV.

In its sample, this clone was seen a few times. The V gene is TRBV2, the J gene TRBJ2-5, with D possibly being TRBD2 (5 bases). The CDR3 totals 13 residues. V was trimmed by 1 base and J by 5 bases, leaving 8 bases between them. Germline V lookup: CDR1 SNHLY, CDR2 FYNNEI. The CDR3 DNA reads as TGTGCCAGCAGTGAAGGAGGGCCGGAGACCCAGTACTTC. Encoded protein: CASSEGGPETQYF.

The rearrangement links TRBV30 to TRBJ2-1, with 7 bases lining up with TRBD2. Trimming at V came to 2 bases and at J to 9 bases, leaving 7 bases not matched to a gene. Germline V CDR1 and CDR2: GTSNPN, SVGIG (reference sequence). This CDR3 is 13 amino acids long. The CDR3: CAWSKREVPEQFF. CDR3 coding DNA: TGTGCCTGGAGTAAACGGGAGGTACCTGAGCAGTTCTTC.

This clone was seen more than once but under ten times. This chain joins TRBV5-1 and TRBJ1-1; 7 positions agree with TRBD1. V was pared by 7 bases and J by 1 base, with 7 bases of the junction left unmatched. Germline V gene lookup returns CDR1 SGHRS and CDR2 YFSETQ. The CDR3 has 14 residues. This CDR3 reads CASRQGTANTEAFF. The CDR3 DNA reads as TGCGCCAGCCGACAGGGAACGGCGAACACTGAAGCTTTCTTT.

The chain is built from TRBV2 and TRBJ1-2; D is perhaps TRBD1 (5 bases). CDR3 length: 13 residues. V was clipped by 7 bases and J by 5 bases, with 14 bases between them. Looked up from germline, CDR1 is SNHLY and CDR2 is FYNNEI. This chain's CDR3 is CASTFRGGYGYTF. The DNA of the CDR3 is TGTGCCAGCACCTTCCGGGGGGGGTATGGCTACACCTTC.

This clone was detected a few times. The chain joins TRBV16 to TRBJ2-1, with no clear D. The germline gives CDR1 KGHSY, CDR2 FQNENV. The CDR3 is 12 residues long. Trimming left V 0 bases short and J 9 bases short, with 6 bases between. The CDR3 DNA is TGTGCCAGCAGCCAATCCTACGGTGAGCAGTTCTTC. It codes for CASSQSYGEQFF.

The table lists this clone with a few counts. The J gene is TRBJ1-1, the V gene TRBV27; 10 bases align to TRBD1. The CDR3 is 13 residues long. Trimming took 6 bases from V and 4 from J; bases not matched to a gene: 2. Germline V lookup: CDR1 MNHEY, CDR2 SMNVEV (reference sequence). CDR3 amino acids: CASSRTGGTEAFF. CDR3 nucleotide sequence: TGTGCCAGCAGCCGGACAGGGGGCACTGAAGCTTTCTTT.

This clone has just a few counts. The gene calls are TRBV6-1 and TRBJ2-7, with 7 bases fitting TRBD2. Germline CDR1 reads MNHNS; CDR2 reads SASEGT. This CDR3 comprises 15 residues. Trimming at V came to 5 bases and at J to 0 bases, leaving 7 bases not matched to a gene. This CDR3 reads CASSPSSGASYEQYF. In nucleotides, the CDR3 is TGTGCCAGCAGTCCCTCGAGCGGGGCCTCCTACGAGCAGTACTTC.

The V gene is TRBV11-3, the J gene TRBJ2-7; D is ambiguous. Trimming left V 5 bases short and J 2 bases short, with 7 bases between. The germline V gene encodes CDR1 SGHNT and CDR2 YENEEA. The length of the CDR3 is 12 residues. CDR3 sequence reads: CASSPRAYEQYF. DNA for the CDR3: TGTGCCAGCAGCCCCCGGGCCTACGAGCAGTACTTC.

The CDR3 is CASSFRQGHTEAFF. CDR3 DNA: TGCGCCAGCAGCTTTCGGCAGGGCCACACTGAAGCTTTCTTT. The genes are TRBV5-1 and TRBJ1-1; D might be TRBD1 (5 bases). Trimming shortened V by 2 bases and J by 3 bases, and 11 bases separated the two germline ends. This CDR3 contains 14 residues. Germline V CDR1 and CDR2: SGHRS, YFSETQ.

The chain combines TRBV7-9 with TRBJ1-1; D remains ambiguous. V dropped 5 bases and J dropped 4 bases, with 14 bases sitting between them. Per germline, CDR1 SEHNR and CDR2 FQNEAQ (reference sequence). The CDR3 is made up of 14 amino acids. CDR3 sequence (DNA): TGTGCCAGCAGCAAGTACGACGGGAGCACTGAAGCTTTCTTT. It translates to CASSKYDGSTEAFF.

The chain is built from TRBV11-2 and TRBJ1-2, with 9 bases matching TRBD1. With V trimmed by 1 base and J by 6 bases, 9 bases remained unmatched. The CDR3 loop spans 16 amino acids. Germline CDR1 and CDR2: SGHAT and FQNNGV. Here the CDR3 reads CASSLGSGTGIHGYTF. CDR3 DNA sequence: TGTGCCAGCAGCTTAGGATCCGGGACAGGGATTCATGGCTACACCTTC.

This chain uses TRBV6-1 with TRBJ1-1; D uncertain. Per the germline V gene, CDR1 is MNHNS and CDR2 is SASEGT. The V end was cut by 6 bases, the J end by 0 bases, with 8 bases between. The CDR3 has 13 residues. CDR3 sequence reads: CASRDFLNTEAFF. The DNA for the CDR3 is TGTGCCAGCAGGGACTTCTTGAACACTGAAGCTTTCTTT.

This clone occurred many times. The genes are TRBV5-1 and TRBJ2-7; 7 bases line up with TRBD1. V trimming: 2 bases; J trimming: 6 bases; junction bases outside the gene matches: 8. The CDR3 is made up of 14 amino acids. The germline CDR1 and CDR2 sequences are SGHRS and YFSETQ. CDR3 bases: TGCGCCAGCAGCTTAGGACAGGTTTATGGCGAGCAGTACTTC. It is translated as CASSLGQVYGEQYF. The whole variable domain, filled in from reference TRBV5-1 and TRBJ2-7, reads KAGVTQTPRYLIKTRGQQVTLSCSPISGHRSVSWYQQTPGQGLQFLFEYFSETQRNKGNFPGRFSGRQFSNSRSEMNVSTLELGDSALYLCASSLGQVYGEQYFGPGTRLTVT.

J is TRBJ2-5 and V is TRBV6-1, with D uncertain. V lost 4 bases, J lost 5 bases, and 5 bases lay in between. Germline values: CDR1 MNHNS, CDR2 SASEGT. This CDR3 comprises 11 residues. Written as DNA, the CDR3 is TGTGCCAGCAGTGTGGGCGAGACCCAGTACTTC. It codes for CASSVGETQYF.

This clone has only a few counts. CDR3 bases: TGTGCCAGCTCCCCCACCCTGATGACAGCTGGGGACACAGATACGCAGTATTTT. Translation: CASSPTLMTAGDTDTQYF. V gene TRBV18 combines with J gene TRBJ2-3; possible D gene TRBD1, 5 bases. With 6 bases removed from V and 2 bases from J, the gap between germline ends came to 24 bases. The CDR3 is 18 amino acids. Looked up from germline, CDR1 is KGHSH and CDR2 is LQKENI.

The V call is TRBV6-5, the J call TRBJ1-1, with D tentatively TRBD1 (6 bases). V gave up 6 bases and J gave up 8 bases, with 10 bases separating them. The CDR3 runs 11 residues. Per germline, CDR1 MNHEY and CDR2 SVGAGI. The CDR3 DNA sequence: TGTGCCAGCAGAAGACAGGCAGAAGCTTTCTTT. Amino acids: CASRRQAEAFF.

The gene calls are TRBV18 and TRBJ2-7; 8 bases align to TRBD2. CDR3 length equals 13 residues. V was pared by 4 bases and J by 6 bases, with 5 bases of the junction left unmatched. Germline lookup yields CDR1 KGHSH and CDR2 LQKENI. The CDR3 loop is CASSLAGFREQYF. DNA for the CDR3: TGTGCCAGCTCACTAGCGGGATTCCGCGAGCAGTACTTC.

This clone was seen a handful of times. The V call is TRBV2, the J call TRBJ2-5; no clear D. CDR1 and CDR2 (germline): SNHLY, FYNNEI. With 7 bases removed from V and 2 bases from J, the gap between germline ends came to 11 bases. The CDR3 extends over 13 amino acids. The CDR3 loop reads CASNLIGQETQYF. The CDR3 bases are TGTGCCAGCAATTTAATCGGGCAAGAGACCCAGTACTTC. The entire variable domain, with the rest obtained from reference TRBV2 and TRBJ2-5, is as follows: EPEVTQTPSHQVTQMGQEVILRCVPISNHLYFYWYRQILGQKVEFLVSFYNNEISEKSEIFDDQFSVERPDGSNFTLKIRSTKLEDSAMYFCASNLIGQETQYFGPGTRLLVL.

This clone was recorded at least ten times. The rearrangement uses TRBV7-3 and TRBJ2-7, with TRBD2 identical over 11 bases. The J segment lost 3 bases and the V segment lost 3 bases, leaving 4 bases of the junction unmatched. CDR3 length: 15 amino acids. CDR1 and CDR2 from the germline V gene are SGHTA and FQGTGA. The CDR3 DNA follows: TGTGCCAGCAGCTTGGGACTAGCGGTAAGCTACGAGCAGTACTTC. Translating it yields CASSLGLAVSYEQYF.

This clone was seen more than once but under ten times. The chain uses TRBV7-2 and TRBJ2-3; 8 nucleotides agree with TRBD2. The CDR3 runs to 17 residues. Per germline, CDR1 SGHTA and CDR2 FQGNSA. V lost 2 bases to trimming and J lost 4 bases; unmatched junction nucleotides: 11. DNA for the CDR3: TGTGCCAGCAGCTTAAAACTAGCGGTGGGGAGATCAGATACGCAGTATTTT. It encodes CASSLKLAVGRSDTQYF.